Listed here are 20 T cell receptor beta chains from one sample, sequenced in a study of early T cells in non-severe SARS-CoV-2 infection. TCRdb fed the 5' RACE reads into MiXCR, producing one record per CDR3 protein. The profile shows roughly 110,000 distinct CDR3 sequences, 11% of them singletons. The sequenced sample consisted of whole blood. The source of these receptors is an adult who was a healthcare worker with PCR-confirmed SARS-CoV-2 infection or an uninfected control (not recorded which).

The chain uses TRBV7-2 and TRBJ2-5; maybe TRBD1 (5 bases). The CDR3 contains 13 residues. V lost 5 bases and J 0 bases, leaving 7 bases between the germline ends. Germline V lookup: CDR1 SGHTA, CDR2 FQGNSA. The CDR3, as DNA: TGTGCCAGCAGCGTCAGGGACCAAGAGACCCAGTACTTC. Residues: CASSVRDQETQYF.

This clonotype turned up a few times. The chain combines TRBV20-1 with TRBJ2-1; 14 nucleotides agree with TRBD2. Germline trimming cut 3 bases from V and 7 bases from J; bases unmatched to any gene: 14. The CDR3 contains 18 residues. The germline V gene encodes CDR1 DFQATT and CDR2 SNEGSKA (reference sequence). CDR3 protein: CSASRGGPGLAGENEQFF. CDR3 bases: TGCAGTGCTAGTCGGGGGGGGCCGGGACTAGCGGGAGAGAATGAGCAGTTCTTC.

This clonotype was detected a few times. The CDR3 is CASSRETGSYEQYF. DNA for the CDR3: TGTGCCAGCAGTCGGGAAACAGGGTCCTACGAGCAGTACTTC. This chain links TRBV6-2 or TRBV6-3 with TRBJ2-7, with TRBD1 as a possible D gene (6 bases). CDR1 MNHEY and CDR2 SVGEGT come from the germline V gene. V was shortened by 5 bases and J by 1 base, with 12 bases between the two germline ends. This CDR3 spans 14 amino acids.

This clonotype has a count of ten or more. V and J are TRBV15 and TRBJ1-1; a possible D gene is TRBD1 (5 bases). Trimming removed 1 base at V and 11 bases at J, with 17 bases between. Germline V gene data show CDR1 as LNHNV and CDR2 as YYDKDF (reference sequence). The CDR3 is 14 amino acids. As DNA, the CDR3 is TGTGCCACCAGCAGAGGATCCAGGGCCACGGGGGCTTTCTTT. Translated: CATSRGSRATGAFF.

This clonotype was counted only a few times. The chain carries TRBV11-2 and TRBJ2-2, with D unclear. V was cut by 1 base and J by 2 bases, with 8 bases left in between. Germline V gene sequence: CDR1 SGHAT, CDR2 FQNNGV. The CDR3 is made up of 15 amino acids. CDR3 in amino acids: CASSLVVTNTGELFF. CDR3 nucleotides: TGTGCCAGCAGCTTAGTGGTGACTAACACCGGGGAGCTGTTTTTT.

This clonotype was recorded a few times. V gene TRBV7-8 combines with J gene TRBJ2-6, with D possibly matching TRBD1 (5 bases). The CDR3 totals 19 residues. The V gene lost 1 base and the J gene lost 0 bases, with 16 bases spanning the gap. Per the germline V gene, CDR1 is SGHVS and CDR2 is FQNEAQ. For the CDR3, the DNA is TGTGCCAGCAGCTTAGTAGTTCCAGGACACAACTCTGGGGCCAACGTCCTGACTTTC. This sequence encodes CASSLVVPGHNSGANVLTF.

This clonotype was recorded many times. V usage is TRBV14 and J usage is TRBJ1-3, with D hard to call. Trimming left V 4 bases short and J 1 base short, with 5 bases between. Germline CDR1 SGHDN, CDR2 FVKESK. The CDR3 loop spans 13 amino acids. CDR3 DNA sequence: TGTGCCAGCAGCCGGGTTTCTGGAAACACCATATATTTT. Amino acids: CASSRVSGNTIYF.

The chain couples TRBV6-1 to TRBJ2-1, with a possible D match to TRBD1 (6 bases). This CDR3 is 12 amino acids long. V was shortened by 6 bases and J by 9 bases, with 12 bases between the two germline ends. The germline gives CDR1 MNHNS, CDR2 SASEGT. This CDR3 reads CASRGASFEQFF. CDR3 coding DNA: TGTGCCAGCAGGGGGGCTAGTTTTGAGCAGTTCTTC.

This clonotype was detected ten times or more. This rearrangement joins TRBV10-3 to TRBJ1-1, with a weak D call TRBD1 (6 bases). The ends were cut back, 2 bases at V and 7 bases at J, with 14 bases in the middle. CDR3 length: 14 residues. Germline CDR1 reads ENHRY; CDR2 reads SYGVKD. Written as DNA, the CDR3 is TGTGCCATCAGTGAGCCAGGGGAGGTCGATGAAGCTTTCTTT. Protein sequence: CAISEPGEVDEAFF.

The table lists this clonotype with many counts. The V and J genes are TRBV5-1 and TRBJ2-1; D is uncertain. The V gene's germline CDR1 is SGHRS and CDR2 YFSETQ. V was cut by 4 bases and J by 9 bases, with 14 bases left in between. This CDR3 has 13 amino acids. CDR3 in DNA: TGCGCCAGCAGCGCAGACTCTCCCGGTGAGCAGTTCTTC. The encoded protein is CASSADSPGEQFF.

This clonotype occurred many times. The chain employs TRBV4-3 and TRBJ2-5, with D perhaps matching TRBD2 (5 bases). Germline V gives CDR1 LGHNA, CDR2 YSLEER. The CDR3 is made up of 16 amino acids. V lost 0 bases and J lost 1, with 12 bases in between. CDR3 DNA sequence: TGCGCCAGCAGCCAAGAAGGGCGAGGGTTCCAAGAGACCCAGTACTTC. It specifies CASSQEGRGFQETQYF.

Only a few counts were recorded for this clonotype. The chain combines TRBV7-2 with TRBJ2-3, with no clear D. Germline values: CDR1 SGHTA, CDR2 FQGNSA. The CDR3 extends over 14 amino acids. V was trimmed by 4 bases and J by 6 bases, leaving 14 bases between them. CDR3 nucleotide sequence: TGTGCCAGCAGCTCCAGCAGTTTCATGGATACGCAGTATTTT. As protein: CASSSSSFMDTQYF. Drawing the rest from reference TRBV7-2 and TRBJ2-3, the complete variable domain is GAGVSQSPSNKVTEKGKDVELRCDPISGHTALYWYRQSLGQGLEFLIYFQGNSAPDKSGLPSDRFSAERTGGSVSTLTIQRTQQEDSAVYLCASSSSSFMDTQYFGPGTRLTVL.

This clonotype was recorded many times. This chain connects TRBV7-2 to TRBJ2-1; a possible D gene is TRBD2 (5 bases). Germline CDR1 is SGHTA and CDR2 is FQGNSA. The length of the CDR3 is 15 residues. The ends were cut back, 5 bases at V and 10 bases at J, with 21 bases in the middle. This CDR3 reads CASSKHLGLWAEQFF. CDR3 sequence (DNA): TGTGCCAGCAGCAAACACCTAGGACTGTGGGCAGAGCAGTTCTTC.

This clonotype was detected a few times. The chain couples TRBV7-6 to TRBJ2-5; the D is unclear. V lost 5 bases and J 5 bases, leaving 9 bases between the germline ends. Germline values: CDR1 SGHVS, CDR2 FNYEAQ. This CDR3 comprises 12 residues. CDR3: CASSRYRETQYF. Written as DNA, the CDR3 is TGTGCCAGCAGCCGCTATAGGGAGACCCAGTACTTC.

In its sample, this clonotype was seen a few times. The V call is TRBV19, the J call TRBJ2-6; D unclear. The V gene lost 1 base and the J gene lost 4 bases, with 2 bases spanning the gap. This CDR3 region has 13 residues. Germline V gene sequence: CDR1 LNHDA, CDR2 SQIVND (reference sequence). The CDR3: CASSIVGANVLTF. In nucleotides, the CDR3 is TGTGCCAGTAGTATAGTCGGGGCCAACGTCCTGACTTTC. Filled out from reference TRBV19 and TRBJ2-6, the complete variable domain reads DGGITQSPKYLFRKEGQNVTLSCEQNLNHDAMYWYRQDPGQGLRLIYYSQIVNDFQKGDIAEGYSVSREKKESFPLTVTSAQKNPTAFYLCASSIVGANVLTFGAGSRLTVL.

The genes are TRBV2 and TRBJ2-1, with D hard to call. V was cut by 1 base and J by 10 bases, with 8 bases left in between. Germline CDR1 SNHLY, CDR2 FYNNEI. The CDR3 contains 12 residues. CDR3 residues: CASSEGWTEQFF. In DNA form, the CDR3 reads TGTGCCAGCAGTGAAGGGTGGACCGAGCAGTTCTTC.

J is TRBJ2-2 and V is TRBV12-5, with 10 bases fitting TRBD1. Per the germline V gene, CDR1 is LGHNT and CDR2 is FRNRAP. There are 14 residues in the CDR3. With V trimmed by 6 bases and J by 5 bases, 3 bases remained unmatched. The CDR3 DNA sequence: TGTGCTAGTGGCCCGGGACAGGGGACCGGGGAGCTGTTTTTT. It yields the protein CASGPGQGTGELFF. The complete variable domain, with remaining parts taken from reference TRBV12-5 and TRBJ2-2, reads DARVTQTPRHKVTEMGQEVTMRCQPILGHNTVFWYRQTMMQGLELLAYFRNRAPLDDSGMPKDRFSAEMPDATLATLKIQPSEPRDSAVYFCASGPGQGTGELFFGEGSRLTVL.

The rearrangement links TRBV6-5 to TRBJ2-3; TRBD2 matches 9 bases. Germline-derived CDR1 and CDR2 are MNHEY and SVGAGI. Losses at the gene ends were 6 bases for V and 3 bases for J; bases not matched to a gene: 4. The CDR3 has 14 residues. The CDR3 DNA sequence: TGTGCCAGCAGACCGGGACTAGCAACAGATACGCAGTATTTT. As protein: CASRPGLATDTQYF.

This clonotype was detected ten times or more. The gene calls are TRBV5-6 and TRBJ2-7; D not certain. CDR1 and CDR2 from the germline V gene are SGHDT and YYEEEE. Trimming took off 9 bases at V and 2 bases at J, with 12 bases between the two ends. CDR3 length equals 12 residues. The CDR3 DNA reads TGTGCCACCCCGGGTCCTCCCTACGAGCAGTACTTC. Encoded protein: CATPGPPYEQYF.

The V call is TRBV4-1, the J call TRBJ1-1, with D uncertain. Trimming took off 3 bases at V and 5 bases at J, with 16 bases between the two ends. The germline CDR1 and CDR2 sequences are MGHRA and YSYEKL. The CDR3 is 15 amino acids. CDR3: CASSHVLRGVTEAFF. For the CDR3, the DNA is TGCGCCAGCAGCCACGTCCTTCGGGGTGTGACTGAAGCTTTCTTT.